These 24 T cell receptor beta chains were sequenced from one sample in a study of blood T cell repertoires in COVID-19. The protocol was immunoSEQ multiplex PCR, while the TCRdb copy is restricted to in-frame clones and leaves out a portion. The data show about 170,000 clones, 70% to 90% seen once. The sample consisted of peripheral blood. The receptors originated from a man in his fifties who had recovered from COVID-19.

The CDR3 is CASSFGQGGEQYF. The CDR3 region has the DNA TGTGCCAGCAGCTTTGGACAGGGGGGCGAGCAGTACTTC. V and J are TRBV7-2 and TRBJ2-7; 10 nucleotides line up with TRBD1. Germline CDR1 and CDR2: SGHTA and FQGNSA. V gave up 3 bases and J gave up 6 bases; unmatched junction bases: 2. This CDR3 comprises 13 residues.

The gene calls are TRBV7-2 and TRBJ1-2; D is perhaps TRBD1 (5 bases). V shed 0 bases and J shed 7 bases, with 12 bases lying between them. CDR1 and CDR2 (germline): SGHTA, FQGNSA. The CDR3 has 14 amino acids. CDR3 loop: CASSLAGGASGYTF. The DNA of the CDR3 is TGTGCCAGCAGCTTAGCAGGCGGGGCTTCTGGCTACACCTTC.

This chain's CDR3 is CASSAREGASLPYF. CDR3 nucleotide sequence: TGCGCCAGCAGCGCCAGGGAAGGGGCTTCGCTTCCGTACTTC. The gene calls are TRBV4-1 and TRBJ2-7, with TRBD1 as a possible D gene (5 bases). The length of the CDR3 is 14 residues. V gave up 5 bases and J gave up 12 bases, with 23 bases separating them. Germline V gives CDR1 MGHRA, CDR2 YSYEKL.

V gene TRBV6-6 combines with J gene TRBJ1-1; a possible D gene is TRBD1 (6 bases). CDR3 length: 12 residues. The germline V and J ends were trimmed by 8 bases and 4 bases, with 11 bases remaining between them. Germline CDR1 MNHNY, CDR2 SVGAGI (reference sequence). CDR3 in DNA: TGTGCCAGCGGGGGGGGCCGCACTGAAGCTTTCTTT. Amino acid sequence: CASGGGRTEAFF.

The chain combines TRBV3-1 (or the pseudogene TRBV3-2) with TRBJ2-7, with 10 positions matching TRBD2. The CDR3 length is 17 residues. CDR1 and CDR2 (germline): LGHDT, YNNKEL (reference sequence). V dropped 1 base and J dropped 7; count of bases not matched to a gene: 13. In DNA form, the CDR3 reads TGTGCCAGCAGCCAAGTTCCGCTAGCGGGAGCCGAGGTTGAGCAGTACTTC. This sequence encodes CASSQVPLAGAEVEQYF.

The V call is TRBV7-9, the J call TRBJ1-1; D is perhaps TRBD1 (6 bases). V was pared by 5 bases and J by 0 bases, with 13 bases between. In germline, CDR1 is SEHNR, CDR2 FQNEAQ (reference sequence). CDR3 length equals 15 residues. This CDR3 is CASSPGDILNTEAFF. The CDR3 region has the DNA TGTGCCAGCAGCCCTGGGGACATATTGAACACTGAAGCTTTCTTT.

This chain connects TRBV19 to TRBJ2-7, with 8 bases fitting TRBD1. This CDR3 is built from 15 residues. Trimming took 5 bases from V and 2 from J; bases not matched to a gene: 8. The germline gives CDR1 LNHDA, CDR2 SQIVND (reference sequence). In DNA form, the CDR3 reads TGTGCCAGTAGTGGAACCGGGACAGGTACCTACGAGCAGTACTTC. This sequence encodes CASSGTGTGTYEQYF.

The chain employs TRBV6-2 or TRBV6-3 and TRBJ2-7, with 9 positions matching TRBD1. The germline gives CDR1 MNHEY, CDR2 SVGEGT. The CDR3 sequence is 16 residues long. V shed 0 bases, J shed 1 base, and the junction held 4 bases outside the gene matches. CDR3 DNA: TGTGCCAGCAGTTACTCCGGGACAGGGTCATCCTACGAGCAGTACTTC. As protein: CASSYSGTGSSYEQYF.

The rearrangement joins TRBV10-3 to TRBJ1-1; tentatively, D is TRBD1 (5 bases). The CDR3 totals 17 residues. The germline V gene has CDR1 ENHRY and CDR2 SYGVKD. The V and J ends lost 3 bases and 1 base respectively, with 18 bases between them. The CDR3, as DNA: TGTGCCATCAGTGACCCGAATAGGGGCAGCTCGAACACTGAAGCTTTCTTT. This encodes CAISDPNRGSSNTEAFF.

The J gene is TRBJ1-1, the V gene TRBV30, with TRBD1 identical over 7 bases. The CDR3 has 12 residues. Germline V gene lookup returns CDR1 GTSNPN and CDR2 SVGIG (reference sequence). V lost 6 bases to trimming and J lost 5 bases; unmatched junction nucleotides: 6. DNA for the CDR3: TGTGCCTGCACAGGGGCGAGGACTGAAGCTTTCTTT. Translating it yields CACTGARTEAFF.

The CDR3, as DNA: TGTGCCAGCAGCCCCGGGGACTTCCAGAATGAGCAGTTCTTC. It encodes CASSPGDFQNEQFF. J is TRBJ2-1 and V is TRBV7-3, with TRBD2 as a possible D gene (6 bases). Looked up from germline, CDR1 is SGHTA and CDR2 is FQGTGA. The CDR3 sequence is 14 residues long. The V end was cut by 5 bases, the J end by 7 bases, with 15 bases between.

The rearrangement links TRBV7-9 to TRBJ1-4, with 10 bases fitting TRBD1. The germline V gene has CDR1 SEHNR and CDR2 FQNEAQ (reference sequence). Germline trimming cut 5 bases from V and 4 bases from J; bases unmatched to any gene: 10. The CDR3 sequence is 17 residues long. CDR3 coding DNA: TGTGCCAGCAGCCAAGGGACAGGGGTACGGAGTAATGAAAAACTGTTTTTT. It is translated as CASSQGTGVRSNEKLFF.

This chain uses TRBV2 with TRBJ2-3; 10 bases are a match to TRBD2. Germline V gene sequence: CDR1 SNHLY, CDR2 FYNNEI. There are 14 residues in the CDR3. V lost 10 bases and J lost 0; bases outside the gene matches: 4. The CDR3 loop is CATTSGVSTDTQYF. The DNA for the CDR3 is TGTGCCACTACTAGCGGGGTTAGCACAGATACGCAGTATTTT.

The V and J genes are TRBV27 and TRBJ1-5, with D tentatively TRBD1 (5 bases). The ends were cut back, 5 bases at V and 3 bases at J, with 11 bases in the middle. This CDR3 is 14 amino acids long. Per germline, CDR1 MNHEY and CDR2 SMNVEV (reference sequence). In DNA form, the CDR3 reads TGTGCCAGCAGTCGGGGGACCTACAATCAGCCCCAGCATTTT. This codes for CASSRGTYNQPQHF.

The chain couples TRBV15 to TRBJ2-7; D possibly corresponds to TRBD1 (6 bases). This CDR3 is 14 amino acids long. Per germline, CDR1 LNHNV and CDR2 YYDKDF (reference sequence). Trimming shortened V by 3 bases and J by 1 base, and 10 bases separated the two germline ends. The CDR3: CATSSETGSYEQYF. The CDR3 nucleotides are TGTGCCACCAGCAGCGAAACAGGGTCCTACGAGCAGTACTTC.

The rearrangement links TRBV18 to TRBJ2-3; a weak D match, TRBD1 (6 bases). The CDR3 spans 16 residues. Germline CDR1 reads KGHSH; CDR2 reads LQKENI. V was cut by 3 bases and J by 0 bases, with 13 bases left in between. The CDR3 DNA sequence: TGTGCCAGCTCACCCCAGGGGCAAAAGAGCACAGATACGCAGTATTTT. Translation gives CASSPQGQKSTDTQYF.

This clone was counted a few times. The chain joins TRBV25-1 to TRBJ1-5; D possibly corresponds to TRBD1 (5 bases). V was cut by 5 bases and J by 7 bases, with 12 bases left in between. The CDR3 loop spans 13 amino acids. Germline V gives CDR1 MGHDK, CDR2 SYGVNS. The CDR3 loop reads CASSQGFEQPQHF. CDR3 bases: TGTGCCAGCAGTCAGGGATTTGAACAGCCCCAGCATTTT.

The J gene is TRBJ2-3, the V gene TRBV28, with 9 bases fitting TRBD2. The CDR3 covers 15 residues. Germline assignment: CDR1 MDHEN and CDR2 SYDVKM. Losses at the gene ends were 6 bases for V and 2 bases for J; bases not matched to a gene: 6. The CDR3 region is CASSLAGSYTDTQYF. For the CDR3, the DNA is TGTGCCAGCAGCCTAGCGGGGAGCTACACAGATACGCAGTATTTT. Filled out from reference TRBV28 and TRBJ2-3, the complete variable domain reads DVKVTQSSRYLVKRTGEKVFLECVQDMDHENMFWYRQDPGLGLRLIYFSYDVKMKEKGDIPEGYSVSREKKERFSLILESASTNQTSMYLCASSLAGSYTDTQYFGPGTRLTVL.

The chain carries TRBV5-8 and TRBJ2-1, with TRBD2 matching 10 bases. CDR1 and CDR2 (germline): SGHTS, YDEGEE. This CDR3 is built from 15 residues. With V trimmed by 4 bases and J by 6 bases, 7 bases remained unmatched. The CDR3 loop is CASSRGLAGVNEQFF. As DNA, the CDR3 is TGTGCCAGCAGCCGAGGCCTAGCGGGAGTCAATGAGCAGTTCTTC. The whole variable domain, remainder taken from reference TRBV5-8 and TRBJ2-1, is EAGVTQSPTHLIKTRGQQATLRCSPISGHTSVYWYQQALGLGLQFLLWYDEGEERNRGNFPPRFSGRQFPNYSSELNVNALELEDSALYLCASSRGLAGVNEQFFGPGTRLTVL.

With regard to this clone: The identical CDR3 is also encoded by other nucleotide sequences in the sample. The chain combines TRBV4-1 with TRBJ1-2; 7 bases match TRBD1. This CDR3 is built from 14 residues. Germline values: CDR1 MGHRA, CDR2 YSYEKL. With 4 bases clipped from V and 2 bases from J, the junction kept 4 bases outside the gene matches. CDR3 sequence: CASSPGQLNYGYTF. CDR3 nucleotides: TGCGCCAGCAGCCCGGGACAGCTGAACTATGGCTACACCTTC.

The chain recombines TRBV5-1 with TRBJ2-1, with 9 bases identical to TRBD2. The J segment lost 5 bases and the V segment lost 0 bases, leaving 6 bases of the junction unmatched. The CDR3 spans 16 residues. CDR1 and CDR2 from the germline V gene are SGHRS and YFSETQ. Here the CDR3 DNA reads TGCGCCAGCAGCTTGGTTCGCGGGAGGGCCCACAATGAGCAGTTCTTC. This encodes CASSLVRGRAHNEQFF.

This clone appeared a single time. The chain combines TRBV15 with TRBJ2-1; a possible D gene is TRBD1 (6 bases). Germline values: CDR1 LNHNV, CDR2 YYDKDF (reference sequence). The ends were cut back, 6 bases at V and 9 bases at J, with 12 bases in the middle. The CDR3 has 12 residues. The CDR3 bases are TGTGCCACCAGAACAGGGTGGGGTGAGCAGTTCTTC. Translation: CATRTGWGEQFF.

This chain connects TRBV28 to TRBJ2-1; 7 nucleotides match TRBD2. Germline-derived CDR1 and CDR2 are MDHEN and SYDVKM. The CDR3 is made up of 14 amino acids. J gave up 0 bases and V 8 bases, and 4 bases lay outside the gene matches. This CDR3 reads CASLGGGSYNEQFF. In DNA form, the CDR3 reads TGTGCCAGCCTTGGGGGGGGCTCCTACAATGAGCAGTTCTTC.

The rearrangement uses TRBV28 and TRBJ1-2; weak D call: TRBD1 (5 bases). Germline CDR1 and CDR2: MDHEN and SYDVKM. Trimming stripped 3 bases from V and 5 bases from J, with 13 bases between. This CDR3 spans 14 amino acids. CDR3: CASSFGGVGYGYTF. The CDR3 region has the DNA TGTGCCAGCAGTTTCGGGGGGGTAGGGTATGGCTACACCTTC.